This T cell receptor (beta chain) was captured in a study of patients and donors after allogeneic stem cell transplantation. With V trimmed by 5 bases and J by 6 bases, 11 bases remained unmatched. The V gene's germline CDR1 is SGHTA and CDR2 FQGTGA. CDR3 length: 16 amino acids. One entry per CDR3 protein, called by TCRdb with MiXCR from the RT-PCR reads. Seen here are about 410,000 distinct CDR3 sequences, approximately 16% observed once, and the top ten hold roughly 7.2%. A few counts support this clonotype. This sequence was found in a human donor who was either an allogeneic HSCT recipient or a stem cell or donor lymphocyte infusion donor (not recorded which). It is not recorded whose cells these are; they may come from a transplant donor. The chain joins TRBV7-3 to TRBJ2-1, with TRBD2 matching 9 bases. Material: blood, either unsorted or a sorted T cell fraction (not recorded which). CDR3 nucleotide sequence: TGTGCCAGCAGCGCCGCGGGCGGGAGGGCCCTCAATGAGCAGTTCTTC. This codes for CASSAAGGRALNEQFF. Looking up the rest from reference TRBV7-3 and TRBJ2-1 gives the full variable domain: GAGVSQTPSNKVTEKGKYVELRCDPISGHTALYWYRQSLGQGPEFLIYFQGTGAADDSGLPNDRFFAVRPEGSVSTLKIQRTERGDSAVYLCASSAAGGRALNEQFFGPGTRLTVL.